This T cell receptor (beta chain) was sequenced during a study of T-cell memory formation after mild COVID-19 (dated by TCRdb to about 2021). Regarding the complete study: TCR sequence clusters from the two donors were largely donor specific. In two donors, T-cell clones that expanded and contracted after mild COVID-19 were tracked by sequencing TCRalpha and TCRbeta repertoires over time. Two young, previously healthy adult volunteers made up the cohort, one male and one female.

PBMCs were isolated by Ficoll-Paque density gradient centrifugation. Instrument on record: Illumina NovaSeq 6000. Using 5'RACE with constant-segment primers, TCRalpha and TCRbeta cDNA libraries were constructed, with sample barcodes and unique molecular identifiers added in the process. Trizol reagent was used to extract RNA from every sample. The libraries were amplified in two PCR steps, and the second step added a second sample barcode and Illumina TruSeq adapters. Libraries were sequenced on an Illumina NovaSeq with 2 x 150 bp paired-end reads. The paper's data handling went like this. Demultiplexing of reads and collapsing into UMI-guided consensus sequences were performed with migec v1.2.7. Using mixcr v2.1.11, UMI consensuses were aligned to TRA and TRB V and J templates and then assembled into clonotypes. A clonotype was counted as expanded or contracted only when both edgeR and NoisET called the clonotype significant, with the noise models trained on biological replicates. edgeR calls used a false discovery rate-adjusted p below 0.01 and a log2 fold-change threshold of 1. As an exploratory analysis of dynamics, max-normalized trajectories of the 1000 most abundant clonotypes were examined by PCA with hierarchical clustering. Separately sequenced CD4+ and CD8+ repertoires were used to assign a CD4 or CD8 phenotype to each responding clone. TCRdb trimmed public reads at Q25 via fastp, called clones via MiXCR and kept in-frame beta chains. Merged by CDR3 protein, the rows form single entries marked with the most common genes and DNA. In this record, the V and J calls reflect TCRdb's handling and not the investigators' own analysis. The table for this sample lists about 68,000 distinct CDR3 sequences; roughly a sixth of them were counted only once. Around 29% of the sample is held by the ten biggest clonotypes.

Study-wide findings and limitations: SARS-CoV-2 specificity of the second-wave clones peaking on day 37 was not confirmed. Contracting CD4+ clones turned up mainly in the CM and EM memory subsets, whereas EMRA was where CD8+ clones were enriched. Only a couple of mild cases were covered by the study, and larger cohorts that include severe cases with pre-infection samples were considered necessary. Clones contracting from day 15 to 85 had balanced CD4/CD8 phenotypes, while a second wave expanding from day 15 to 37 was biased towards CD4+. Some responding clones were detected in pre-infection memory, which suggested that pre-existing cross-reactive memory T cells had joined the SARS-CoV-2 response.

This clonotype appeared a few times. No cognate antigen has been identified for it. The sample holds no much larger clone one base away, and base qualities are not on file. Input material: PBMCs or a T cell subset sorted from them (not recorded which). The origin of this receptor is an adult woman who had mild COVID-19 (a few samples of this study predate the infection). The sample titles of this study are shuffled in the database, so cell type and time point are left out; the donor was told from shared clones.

The sequenced DNA: TGTGCCAGCAGCGGGAAGAATGAAAAACTGTTTTTT. Translated, this is CASSGKNEKLFF. The chain joins TRBV7-9 to TRBJ1-4; the D gene remains uncertain. From the cysteine up to the phenylalanine, the CDR3 has a length of 12 residues. Kept here is only the CDR3 DNA, which spans 36 bases and is read in frame from base 1. As encoded in the germline V gene (reference sequence), CDR1 is SEHNR while CDR2 is FQNEAQ. Trimming at the junction amounts to 5 bases on V and 5 bases on J, and the germline ends lie 6 bases apart.